Listed here is a single TCR beta chain. This clone was detected a few times. Its cognate antigen has yet to be identified. Base quality data are lacking; no much larger clone is found one base away. The time point label, read with the paper, signifies: about 4 weeks on oral tofacitinib. The treatment or condition label, as the study defines it: oral pan-JAK inhibitor, 5-10 mg twice daily. From alopecia areata patients, peripheral blood was collected along with lesional scalp punch biopsies. PBMCs were isolated by density centrifugation and stained for CD3, CD4 and CD8, and CD4+ and CD8+ T cells were sorted on a FACSAria. The data belong to a study of CD8+ T cells in alopecia areata (dated by TCRdb to the late 2010s). Study-wide context: Treated patients were enrolled in an open-label pilot trial of oral tofacitinib at 5 to 10 mg twice daily for moderate-to-severe alopecia areata. In both human patients and the C3H/HeJ mouse model, the study applied high-throughput TCRbeta sequencing to look at T cell clonal expansion in alopecia areata. Scalp clonality was compared among normal scalp (n=4), patchy alopecia areata scalp (n=8), and alopecia totalis/universalis scalp (n=8). RNA came from the PAXgene miRNA kit for fixed scalp, the miRNeasy kit for PBMCs, and the RNeasy kit for mouse skin. Disease severity in treated patients was measured with the SALT score, which quantifies the percentage of affected scalp surface area. TCRbeta CDR3 regions were amplified by immunoSEQ multiplex PCR with 35 Vbeta forward and 13 Jbeta reverse primers. On the human side, TCRbeta sequencing was run on scalp tissue and on sorted CD4+ and CD8+ peripheral blood T cells from healthy controls and from alopecia areata patients with either patchy or totalis/universalis disease. Biopsies were taken from tofacitinib-treated patients at baseline and at 4 and 24 weeks of treatment, and a later scalp biopsy was taken in several of the tofacitinib-treated patients. Patients stayed on tofacitinib for 6 to 18 months and then had 6 months of follow-up off drug so that delayed response and recurrence could be assessed. Here is what the overall study found, with its caveats: Many expanded lesional clones were found to persist in scalp and blood during tofacitinib treatment, and relapse after treatment cessation may be partly explained by this persistence. Shared TCR sequences between patients were less evident than in mice, which may be partly attributable to HLA diversity in the patient population. The treated cohort was small, with a single nonresponder, so links between baseline CD8+ expansion and response need larger studies. Lesional scalp, especially in alopecia totalis/universalis, showed higher clonality and more expanded CD8+ clones than normal scalp, suggesting antigenic drive. Tofacitinib significantly lowered scalp clonality and the number of expanded CD8+ clones among the top 100 scalp clones. Resident alphabeta T cells in normal human skin are also sequenced, complicating scalp TCR repertoire analysis, unlike mouse skin dominated by gammadelta T cells.

V loses 4 bases of germline sequence and J loses 4 bases, and the interval between the two ends is 15 bases. The germline V gene specifies SGHRS as CDR1 and YFSETQ as CDR2. From the cysteine up to the phenylalanine, the CDR3 has a length of 14 residues. CDR3 DNA only is kept here, 42 bases in frame from base 1. The library was made by the immunoSEQ multiplex PCR assay. To provide template for TCR sequencing, every sample had RNA extracted and reverse transcribed into cDNA. First-strand cDNA was synthesized with SuperScript III using a 2:1 mix of oligo-dT and random hexamers. A synthetic immune receptor repertoire was used to gauge amplification bias, and whatever bias remained was removed computationally. Regarding the original processing steps: After raw reads were preprocessed to remove errors, the CDR3 was defined following IMGT conventions as running from the conserved cysteine to phenylalanine. Clonality was computed by normalizing Shannon entropy by log2 of the number of productive unique TCRs and subtracting the result from 1. CD4 or CD8 identity of scalp clones was inferred by cross-referencing scalp TCRbeta sequences with sorted blood CD4 and CD8 repertoires. Drawn from immuneACCESS, this table holds only the in-frame rearrangements with V and J called that TCRdb kept. Clones are partly lost; checked studies trace under half to an unresolved V gene and leave the rest unexplained. Clone size and V and J calls were adopted from that table, with D and trimming inferred from the DNA. Present in this sample are 90,000 to 100,000 clones, under 70% of which were seen just once. Roughly 15% of the sample goes to the ten largest clones.

The chain is encoded by TRBV5-1 joined to TRBJ2-7; 6 matching bases give a weak D call of TRBD1. This clonotype was obtained from a human donor with alopecia areata. The material sequenced was CD8+ T cells sorted from blood, taken at week 4, from a patient treated with tofacitinib. CDR3 loop: CASSLTGPRYEQYF. The nucleotide sequence is given as TGCGCCAGCAGCCTGACAGGCCCCCGTTACGAGCAGTACTTC.